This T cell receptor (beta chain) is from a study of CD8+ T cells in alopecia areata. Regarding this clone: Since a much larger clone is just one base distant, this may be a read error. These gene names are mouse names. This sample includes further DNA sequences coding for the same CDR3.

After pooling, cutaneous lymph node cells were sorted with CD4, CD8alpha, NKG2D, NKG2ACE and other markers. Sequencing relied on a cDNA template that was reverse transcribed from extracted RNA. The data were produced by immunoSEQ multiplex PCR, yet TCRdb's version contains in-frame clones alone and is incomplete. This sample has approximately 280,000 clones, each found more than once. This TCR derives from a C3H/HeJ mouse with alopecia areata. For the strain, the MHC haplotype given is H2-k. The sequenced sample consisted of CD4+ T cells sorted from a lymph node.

CDR3: CASSGTGGTGQLYF. The sequenced part of the CDR3 DNA is TGTGCCAGCAGTGGGACTGGGGGCACCGGG. The J gene is TRBJ2-2, the V gene TRBV13-1, with 10 bases lining up with TRBD2. The read finishes 4 residues shy of the CDR3 end, and the germline J gene is used to complete it. The CDR3 runs 14 residues. Per germline, CDR1 NSHNY and CDR2 SYGAGN. Germline trimming cut 3 bases from V and 4 bases from J; bases unmatched to any gene: 0.